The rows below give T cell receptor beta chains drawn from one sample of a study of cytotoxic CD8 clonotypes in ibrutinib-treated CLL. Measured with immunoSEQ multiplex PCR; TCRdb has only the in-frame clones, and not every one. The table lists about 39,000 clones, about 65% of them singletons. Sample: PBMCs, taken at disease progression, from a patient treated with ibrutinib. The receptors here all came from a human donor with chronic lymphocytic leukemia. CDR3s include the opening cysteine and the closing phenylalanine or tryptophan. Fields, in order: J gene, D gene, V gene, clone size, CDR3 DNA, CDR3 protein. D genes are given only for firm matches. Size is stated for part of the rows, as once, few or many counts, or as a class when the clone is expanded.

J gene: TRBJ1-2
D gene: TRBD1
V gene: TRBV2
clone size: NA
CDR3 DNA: TGTGCCAGCAGCCGCCTGGGACAGGGGGACTATGGCTACACCTTC
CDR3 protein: CASSRLGQGDYGYTF

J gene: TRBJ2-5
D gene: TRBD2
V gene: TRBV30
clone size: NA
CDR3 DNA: TGTGCCTGTGCAGCGGGACCCCTCCAAGAGACCCAGTACTTC
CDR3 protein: CACAAGPLQETQYF

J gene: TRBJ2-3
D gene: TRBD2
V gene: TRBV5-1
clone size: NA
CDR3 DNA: TGCGCCAGAAGACTAGCGGGGGGCACAGATACGCAGTATTTT
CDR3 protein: CARRLAGGTDTQYF

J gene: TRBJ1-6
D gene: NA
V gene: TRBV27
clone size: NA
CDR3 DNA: TGTGCCAGCAGTTTACAAACTAGGTCACCCCTCCACTTT
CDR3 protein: CASSLQTRSPLHF

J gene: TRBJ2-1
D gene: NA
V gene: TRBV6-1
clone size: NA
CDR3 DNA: TGTGCCAGCAGTGATACGGGGGCCTACAATGAGCAGTTCTTC
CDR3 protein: CASSDTGAYNEQFF

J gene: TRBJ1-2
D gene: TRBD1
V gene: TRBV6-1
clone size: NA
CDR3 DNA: TGTGCCAGCAGTCGGACAGGGTCCAACTATGGCTACACCTTC
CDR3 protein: CASSRTGSNYGYTF

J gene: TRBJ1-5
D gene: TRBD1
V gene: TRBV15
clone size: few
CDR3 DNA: TGTGCCACCACTCCCGGGACAGGGGTTTACCTCCCACAGCCCCAGCATTTT
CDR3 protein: CATTPGTGVYLPQPQHF

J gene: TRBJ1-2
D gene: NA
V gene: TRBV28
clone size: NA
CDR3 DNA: TGTGCCAGCAGTTTAATTAGCAGGGTCTATGGCTACACCTTC
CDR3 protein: CASSLISRVYGYTF

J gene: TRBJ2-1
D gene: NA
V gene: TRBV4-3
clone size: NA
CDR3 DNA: TGCGCCAGCAGCCAAGATCGTCGAGGGACTGAGTTCTTC
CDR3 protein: CASSQDRRGTEFF

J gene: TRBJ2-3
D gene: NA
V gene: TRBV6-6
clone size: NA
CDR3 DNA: TGTGCCAGCAGTCCCCAACGGATGTGGGGACCAGATACGCAGTATTTT
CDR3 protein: CASSPQRMWGPDTQYF

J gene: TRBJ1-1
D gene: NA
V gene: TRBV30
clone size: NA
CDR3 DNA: TGTGCCTGGAGTGCCCGGGACTGGGTCGTTTGGACTGAAGCTTTCTTT
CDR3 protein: CAWSARDWVVWTEAFF

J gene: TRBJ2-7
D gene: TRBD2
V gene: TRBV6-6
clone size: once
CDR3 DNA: TGTGCCAGCAACAACTTGGGAGGGTACGAGCAGTACTTC
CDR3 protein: CASNNLGGYEQYF

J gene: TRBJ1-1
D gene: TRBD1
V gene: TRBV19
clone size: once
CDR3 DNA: TGTGCCAGTAGGAGACAGGGCCAGATGAACACTGAAGCTTTCTTT
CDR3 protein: CASRRQGQMNTEAFF

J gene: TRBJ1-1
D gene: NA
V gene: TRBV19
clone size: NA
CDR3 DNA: TGTGCCAGTAGTATGGGGAGGGCAGGAGCAAACACTGAAGCTTTCTTT
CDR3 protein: CASSMGRAGANTEAFF

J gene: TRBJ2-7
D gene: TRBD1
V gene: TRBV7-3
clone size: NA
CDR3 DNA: TGTGCCAGCAGCCGGGACAGGGGCTACGAGCAGTACTTC
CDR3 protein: CASSRDRGYEQYF

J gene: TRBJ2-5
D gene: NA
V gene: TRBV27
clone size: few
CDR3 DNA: TGTGCCAGCAGTTTCGGGGGAGGCGCCCAAGAGACCCAGTACTTC
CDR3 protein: CASSFGGGAQETQYF

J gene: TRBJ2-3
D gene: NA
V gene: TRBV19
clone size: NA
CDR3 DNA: TGTGCCAGTAGTACAGACCGGGACCCTGCGGATACGCAGTATTTT
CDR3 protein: CASSTDRDPADTQYF

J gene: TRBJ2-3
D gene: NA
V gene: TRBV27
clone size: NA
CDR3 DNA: TGTGCCAGCAGTTTATCTTCCTACCGCACAGATACGCAGTATTTT
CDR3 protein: CASSLSSYRTDTQYF

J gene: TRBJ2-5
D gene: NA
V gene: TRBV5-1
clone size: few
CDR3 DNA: TGCGCCAGCAGCTTGACGGGGGCGACCCAAGAGACCCAGTACTTC
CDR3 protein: CASSLTGATQETQYF

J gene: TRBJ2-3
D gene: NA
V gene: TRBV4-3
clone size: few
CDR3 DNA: TGCGCCAGCAGCCAAGTGTGGGGGCTAAGCACAGATACGCAGTATTTT
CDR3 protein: CASSQVWGLSTDTQYF

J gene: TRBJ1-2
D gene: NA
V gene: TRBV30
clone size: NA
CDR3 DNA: TGTGCCTGGAGTGAAGGGGCCAGGGACTATGGCTACACCTTC
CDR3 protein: CAWSEGARDYGYTF

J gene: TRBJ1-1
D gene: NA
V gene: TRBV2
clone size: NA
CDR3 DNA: TGTGCCAGCAGCCTAGACAGGAGTAACACTGAAGCTTTCTTT
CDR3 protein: CASSLDRSNTEAFF

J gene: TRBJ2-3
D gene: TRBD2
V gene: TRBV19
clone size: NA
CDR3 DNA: TGTGCCAGTAGTAAGCGAGGGGGTGGGACTAGCGGGCCAGATACGCAGTATTTT
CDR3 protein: CASSKRGGGTSGPDTQYF

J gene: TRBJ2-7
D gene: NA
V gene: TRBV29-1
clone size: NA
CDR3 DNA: TGCAGCGTGTGGGACCCCAAGTATGAGCAGTACTTC
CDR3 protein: CSVWDPKYEQYF

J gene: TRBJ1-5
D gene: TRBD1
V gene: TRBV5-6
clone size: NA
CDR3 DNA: TGTGCCAGCAGCTCCCGGACAGGCCCCAATCAGCCCCAGCATTTT
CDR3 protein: CASSSRTGPNQPQHF

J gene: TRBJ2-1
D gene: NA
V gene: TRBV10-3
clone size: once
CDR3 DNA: TGTGCCATCAGCCACTCAAAACCCGAGCAGTTCTTC
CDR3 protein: CAISHSKPEQFF

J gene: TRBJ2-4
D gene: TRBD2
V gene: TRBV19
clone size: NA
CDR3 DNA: TGTGCCAGTAGTATTTACTTAGCGGGCGGCCAAAAAAACATTCAGTACTTC
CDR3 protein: CASSIYLAGGQKNIQYF

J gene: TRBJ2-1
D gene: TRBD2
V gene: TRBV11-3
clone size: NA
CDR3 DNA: TGTGCCAGCAGCTTACAGCCCGGACTAGCGGGGAACAATGAGCAGTTCTTC
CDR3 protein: CASSLQPGLAGNNEQFF

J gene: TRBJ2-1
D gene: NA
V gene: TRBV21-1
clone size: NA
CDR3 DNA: TGTGCCAGCAGCAAAGGACAGGGGATTACGGATGAGCAGTTCTTC
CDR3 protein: CASSKGQGITDEQFF

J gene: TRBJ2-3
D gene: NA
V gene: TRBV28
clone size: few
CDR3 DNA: TGTGCCATCCGGGGAATCAATATTGATACGCAGTATTTT
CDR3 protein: CAIRGINIDTQYF

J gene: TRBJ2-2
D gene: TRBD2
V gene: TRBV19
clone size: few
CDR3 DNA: TGTGCCAGTAGACAAGGGGGACTAGCGGGAATGAACACCGGGGAGCTGTTTTTT
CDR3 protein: CASRQGGLAGMNTGELFF

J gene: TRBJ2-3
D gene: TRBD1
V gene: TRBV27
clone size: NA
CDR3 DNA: TGTGCCAGCCGTCCCTGGACAGGGGCAGATACGCAGTATTTT
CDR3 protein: CASRPWTGADTQYF

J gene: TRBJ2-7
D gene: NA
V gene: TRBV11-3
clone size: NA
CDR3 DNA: TGTGCCAGCAGCTTATTCGGGGAGACCGAGCAGTACTTC
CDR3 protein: CASSLFGETEQYF

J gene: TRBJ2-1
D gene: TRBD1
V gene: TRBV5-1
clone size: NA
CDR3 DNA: TGCGCCAGCAGCCCAACGAGACAGGGCCCCTACAATGAGCAGTTCTTC
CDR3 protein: CASSPTRQGPYNEQFF

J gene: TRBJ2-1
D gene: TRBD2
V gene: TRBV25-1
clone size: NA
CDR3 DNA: TGTGCCAGCACCCCGTCCCTAGCGGGGAACAATGAGCAGTTCTTC
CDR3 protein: CASTPSLAGNNEQFF

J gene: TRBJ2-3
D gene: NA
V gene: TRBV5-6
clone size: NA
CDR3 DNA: TGTGCCAGCAGCTTAACGGGGGAGATGGCTAAAGATACGCAGTATTTT
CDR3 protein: CASSLTGEMAKDTQYF

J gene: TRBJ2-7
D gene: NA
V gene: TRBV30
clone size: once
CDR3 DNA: TGTGCCTGGAGTGTACGGTACGAGCAGTACTTC
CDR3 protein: CAWSVRYEQYF

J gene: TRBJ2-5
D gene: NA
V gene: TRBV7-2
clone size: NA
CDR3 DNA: TGTGCCAGCAGCTTGACCGGGAATCTAAAAGGGACCCAGTACTTC
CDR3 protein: CASSLTGNLKGTQYF

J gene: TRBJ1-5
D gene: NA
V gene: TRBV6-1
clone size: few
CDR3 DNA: TGTGCCAGCAGTGAAGCCTTTCCGGGAGGCTCAAATCAGCCCCAGCATTTT
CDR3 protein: CASSEAFPGGSNQPQHF

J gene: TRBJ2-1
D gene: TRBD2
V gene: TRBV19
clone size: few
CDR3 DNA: TGTGCCAGTAGTGTTCGAATCGGACTAGCGGGGGCCAACTACAATGAGCAGTTCTTC
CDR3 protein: CASSVRIGLAGANYNEQFF

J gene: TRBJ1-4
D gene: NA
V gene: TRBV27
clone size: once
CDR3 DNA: TGTGCCAGCAGTTTAATAGCGGACAGACGTTTTAAACTGTTTTTT
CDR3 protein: CASSLIADRRFKLFF

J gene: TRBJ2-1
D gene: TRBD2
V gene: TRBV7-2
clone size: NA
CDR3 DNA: TGTGCCAGCAGCCGGGGGACTAGCGGGGTTAGCGGTGAGCAGTTCTTC
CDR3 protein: CASSRGTSGVSGEQFF

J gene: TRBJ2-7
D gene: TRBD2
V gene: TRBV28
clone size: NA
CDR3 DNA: TGTGCCAGCAGGCCGACCGCGGCGGGAGGGGACGAGCAGTACTTC
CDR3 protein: CASRPTAAGGDEQYF

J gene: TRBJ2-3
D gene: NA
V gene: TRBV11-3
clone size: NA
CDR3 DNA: TGTGCCAGCAGCTCAAACGGGCGGGGCACAGATACGCAGTATTTT
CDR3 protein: CASSSNGRGTDTQYF

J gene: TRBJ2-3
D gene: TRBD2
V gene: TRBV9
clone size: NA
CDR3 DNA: TGTGCCAGCAGCGTAGGGGCTAGCGGGAATGGATTGGATACGCAGTATTTT
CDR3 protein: CASSVGASGNGLDTQYF

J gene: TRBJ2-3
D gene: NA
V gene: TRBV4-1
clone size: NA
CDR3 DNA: TGCGCCAGCAGCCAAGAGGATTTACTACACACAGATACGCAGTATTTT
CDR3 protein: CASSQEDLLHTDTQYF